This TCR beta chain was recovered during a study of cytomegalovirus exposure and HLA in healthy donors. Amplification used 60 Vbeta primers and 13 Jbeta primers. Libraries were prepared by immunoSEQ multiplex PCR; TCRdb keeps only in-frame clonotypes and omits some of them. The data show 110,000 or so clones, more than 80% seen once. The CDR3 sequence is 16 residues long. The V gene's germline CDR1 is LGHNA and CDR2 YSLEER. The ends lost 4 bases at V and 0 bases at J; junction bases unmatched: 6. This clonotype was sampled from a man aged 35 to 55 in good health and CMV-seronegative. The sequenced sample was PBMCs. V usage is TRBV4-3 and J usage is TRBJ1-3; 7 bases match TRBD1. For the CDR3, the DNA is TGCGCCAGCAGCCGACGACAGGGCCTCTCTGGAAACACCATATATTTT. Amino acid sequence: CASSRRQGLSGNTIYF.